This TCR beta chain was recorded in a study of blood T cell repertoires in COVID-19. Germline V gene sequence: CDR1 LNHDA, CDR2 SQIVND (reference sequence). The CDR3 runs 14 residues. Trimming at V came to 9 bases and at J to 1 base, leaving 7 bases not matched to a gene. Assay: immunoSEQ multiplex PCR; the TCRdb copy retains only in-frame clones and omits some. In the table there are about 100,000 clones, about 90% of which are singletons. The chain carries TRBV19 and TRBJ2-3; 7 bases map to TRBD2. The origin of this receptor is a man aged 25 to 45 in a cohort sampled during active COVID-19. Sequenced: peripheral blood. The CDR3 protein is CASQSGEGTDTQYF. Written as DNA, the CDR3 is TGTGCCAGCCAAAGCGGGGAAGGCACAGATACGCAGTATTTT.